This record concerns one T cell receptor beta chain sequence. Its cognate antigen is unknown. The data were produced by immunoSEQ multiplex PCR, yet TCRdb's version contains in-frame clones alone and is incomplete. This table has more than 400,000 clones, 90% to 96% appearing once. The sample belongs to a study of shared clonotypes between healthy human individuals. Notes on the study in general: The small donor group covered limited genetic and exposure diversity. Naive CD4 clonotypes were shared across a handful of donors at 4.5% to 6%.

This CDR3 spans 13 amino acids. V dropped 6 bases and J dropped 1 base, with 9 bases sitting between them. CDR1 and CDR2 (germline): PRHDT, FYEKMQ (reference sequence). Among the donors, all were Caucasian adults who lived in Nashville, Tennessee. Both subsets, CD45RA+ naive and CD45RA-negative memory, were split from the CD4+ cells. The J gene is TRBJ1-2, the V gene TRBV13, with a weak D call TRBD1 (5 bases). The origin of this receptor is a woman in her thirties in good health. Sequenced input: naive CD4+ T cells sorted from blood. Indicated subset: CD45RA+ positively selected. The DNA of the CDR3 is TGTGCCAGCAGATCACAGGATAACTATGGCTACACCTTC. It encodes CASRSQDNYGYTF.